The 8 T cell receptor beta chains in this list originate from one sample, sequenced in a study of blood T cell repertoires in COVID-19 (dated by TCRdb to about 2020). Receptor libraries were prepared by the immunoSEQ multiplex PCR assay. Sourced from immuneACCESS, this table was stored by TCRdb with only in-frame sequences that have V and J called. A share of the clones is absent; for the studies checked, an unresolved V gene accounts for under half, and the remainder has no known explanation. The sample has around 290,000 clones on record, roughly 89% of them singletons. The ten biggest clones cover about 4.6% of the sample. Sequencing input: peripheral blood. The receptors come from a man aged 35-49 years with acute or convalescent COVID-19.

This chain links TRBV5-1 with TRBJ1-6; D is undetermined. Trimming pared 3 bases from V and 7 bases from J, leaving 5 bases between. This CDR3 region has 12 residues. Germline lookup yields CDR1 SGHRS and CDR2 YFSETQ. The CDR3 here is CASSSSNSPLHF. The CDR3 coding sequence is TGCGCCAGCAGCTCCTCCAATTCACCCCTCCACTTT.

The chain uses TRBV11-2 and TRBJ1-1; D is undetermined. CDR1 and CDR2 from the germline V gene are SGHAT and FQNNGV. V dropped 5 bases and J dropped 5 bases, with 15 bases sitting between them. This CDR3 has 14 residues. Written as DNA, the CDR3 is TGTGCCAGCAGCCTCGGACCTCCGGGGACTGAAGCTTTCTTT. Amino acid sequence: CASSLGPPGTEAFF.

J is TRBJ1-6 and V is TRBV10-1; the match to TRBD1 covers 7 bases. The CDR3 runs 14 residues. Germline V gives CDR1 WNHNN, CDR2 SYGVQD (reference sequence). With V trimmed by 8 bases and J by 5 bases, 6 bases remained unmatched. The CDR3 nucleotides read TGCGCCAGCGCCACCGGGACAGATAATTCACCCCTCCACTTT. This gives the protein CASATGTDNSPLHF.

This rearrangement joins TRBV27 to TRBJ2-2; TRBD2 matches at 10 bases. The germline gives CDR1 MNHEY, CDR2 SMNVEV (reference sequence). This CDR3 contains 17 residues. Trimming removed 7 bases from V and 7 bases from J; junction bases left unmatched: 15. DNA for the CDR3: TGTGCCAGCATACCGTCAGCGGGGGGGTTTCCATACGGGGAGCTGTTTTTT. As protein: CASIPSAGGFPYGELFF.

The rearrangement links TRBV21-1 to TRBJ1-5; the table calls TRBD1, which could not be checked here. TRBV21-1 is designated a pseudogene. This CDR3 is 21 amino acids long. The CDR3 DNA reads TGTGCCAGCAGCAAAGACTTAGGAAGGGGCTGGCCTCGCGTGGGCAATCAGCCCCAGCATTTT. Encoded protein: CASSKDLGRGWPRVGNQPQHF.

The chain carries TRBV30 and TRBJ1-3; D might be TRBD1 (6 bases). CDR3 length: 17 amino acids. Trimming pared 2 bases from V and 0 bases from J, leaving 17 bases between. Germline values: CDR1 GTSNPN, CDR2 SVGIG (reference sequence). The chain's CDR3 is CAWSYARGGVSGNTIYF. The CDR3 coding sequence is TGTGCCTGGAGTTACGCCCGGGGGGGCGTCTCTGGAAACACCATATATTTT. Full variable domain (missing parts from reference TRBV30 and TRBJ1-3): SQTIHQWPATLVQPVGSPLSLECTVEGTSNPNLYWYRQAAGRGLQLLFYSVGIGQISSEVPQNLSASRPQDRQFILSSKKLLLSDSGFYLCAWSYARGGVSGNTIYFGEGSWLTVV.

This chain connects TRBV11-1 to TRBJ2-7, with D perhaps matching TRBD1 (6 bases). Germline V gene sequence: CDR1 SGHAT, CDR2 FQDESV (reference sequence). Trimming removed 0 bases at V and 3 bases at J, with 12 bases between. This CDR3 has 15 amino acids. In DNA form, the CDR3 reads TGTGCCAGCAGCTTAGCTGACAGGCTCCTCTACGAGCAGTACTTC. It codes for CASSLADRLLYEQYF.

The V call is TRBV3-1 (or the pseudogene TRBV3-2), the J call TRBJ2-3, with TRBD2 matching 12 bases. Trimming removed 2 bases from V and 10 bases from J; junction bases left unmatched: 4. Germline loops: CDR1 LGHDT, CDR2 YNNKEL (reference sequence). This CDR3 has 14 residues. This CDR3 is CASSQPGTSGPQYF. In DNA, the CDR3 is TGTGCCAGCAGCCAACCCGGGACTAGCGGGCCGCAGTATTTT.